The rows below give T cell receptor beta chains drawn from one sample of a study of T-cell reconstitution after alpha-beta-depleted transplantation in children. TCRdb re-called the PCR reads through MiXCR, storing one row per CDR3 protein. The repertoire holds approximately 270,000 distinct CDR3 sequences, with about 24% as singletons. The sample here was PBMCs, mostly from graft donor cells, taken 360 days after TCRalphabeta/CD19-depleted stem cell transplant. The source of these receptors is a female patient aged 2-10 years who had a stem cell transplant for congenital amegakaryocytic thrombocytopenia, so the T cells may come from the graft donor. Both conserved end residues are part of each CDR3. Fields, in order: clone size, D gene, J gene, V gene, CDR3 protein, CDR3 DNA. A D gene is named only where the DNA matches it firmly. A row's size may be missing; if present it is once, few, many or a size class.

few,NA,TRBJ1-2,TRBV12-3/TRBV12-4,CASTRLGQSRGYTF,TGTGCCAGCACCCGGCTGGGGCAGAGTCGAGGCTACACCTTC
NA,NA,TRBJ2-1,TRBV6-2/TRBV6-3,CASSYSRRGNEQFF,TGTGCCAGCAGTTACTCGAGGAGGGGGAATGAGCAGTTCTTC
few,NA,TRBJ2-2,TRBV5-1,CASSIQLSFANTGELFF,TGCGCCAGCAGCATACAGCTATCTTTTGCGAACACCGGGGAGCTGTTTTTT
few,NA,TRBJ1-6,TRBV21-1,CASSKTKPERNSPLHF,TGTGCCAGCAGCAAAACCAAACCTGAGCGCAATTCACCCCTCCACTTT
many,NA,TRBJ2-7,TRBV20-1,CSASSAYEQYF,TGCAGTGCTAGTTCAGCCTACGAGCAGTACTTC
NA,TRBD2,TRBJ2-7,TRBV12-3/TRBV12-4,CASSFDSGRATYEQYF,TGTGCCAGCAGCTTTGATAGCGGGAGGGCGACATACGAGCAGTACTTC
NA,NA,TRBJ2-7,TRBV4-2,CASSQEGLKAVFEQYF,TGTGCCAGCAGCCAAGAGGGACTTAAGGCGGTCTTCGAGCAGTACTTC
many,NA,TRBJ2-5,TRBV6-1,CASSGGALETQYF,TGTGCCAGCAGTGGGGGGGCTCTGGAGACCCAGTACTTC
many,NA,TRBJ2-1,TRBV12-3/TRBV12-4,CASSLRGYEQFF,TGTGCCAGCAGTTTGAGAGGGTATGAGCAGTTCTTC
few,TRBD1,TRBJ2-1,TRBV4-1,CASSQLGQGASNEQFF,TGCGCCAGCAGCCAGTTAGGACAGGGGGCCTCCAATGAGCAGTTCTTC
once,NA,TRBJ1-2,TRBV6-1,CASTHQKGRAYGYTF,TGTGCCAGCACTCACCAGAAGGGGCGCGCCTATGGCTACACCTTC
NA,TRBD1,TRBJ2-1,TRBV12-3/TRBV12-4,CASRTGTGYNEQFF,TGTGCCAGCAGAACCGGGACAGGGTACAATGAGCAGTTCTTC
NA,NA,TRBJ1-1,TRBV24-1,CATSRTPRPMNTEAFF,TGTGCCACCAGCCGGACACCGCGACCGATGAACACTGAAGCTTTCTTT
many,TRBD1,TRBJ2-1,TRBV29-1,CSVVQTGTVDEQFF,TGCAGCGTAGTACAAACCGGGACAGTCGATGAGCAGTTCTTC